Below, 21 T cell receptor beta chains from the same sample are listed, as sequenced in a study of blood T cells in healthy people across ages. Together with a sample-barcoded 5' primer, a J-beta primer mix was included in a second PCR lasting 7 to 11 cycles. TCRdb recomputed calls from the 5' RACE reads with MiXCR, one row per CDR3 protein. This sample yields about 640,000 distinct CDR3 sequences, of which under 70% are seen a single time; approximately 37% belongs to the top ten. Sequenced sample: blood. The receptors here all came from a man aged 55 to 69 in good health.

The chain is built from TRBV12-3 or TRBV12-4 and TRBJ1-6, with D unresolved. This CDR3 is 15 amino acids long. Trimming took 5 bases from V and 7 from J, leaving 15 bases between them. CDR3 amino acids: CASSAARSSNSPLHF. The DNA of the CDR3 is TGTGCCAGCAGTGCCGCTCGAAGTTCGAATTCACCCCTCCACTTT.

There are many counts of this clonotype. The genes are TRBV7-2 and TRBJ1-2; D unclear. Per germline, CDR1 SGHTA and CDR2 FQGNSA. Trimming pared 4 bases from V and 2 bases from J, leaving 14 bases between. There are 15 residues in the CDR3. CDR3 in DNA: TGTGCCAGCAGCTCCTACAAAGCTATAAACTATGGCTACACCTTC. Its translation: CASSSYKAINYGYTF.

This rearrangement joins TRBV6-2 or TRBV6-3 to TRBJ1-2; D unclear. Germline V gene sequence: CDR1 MNHEY, CDR2 SVGEGT. This CDR3 is 14 amino acids long. Trimming left V 2 bases short and J 6 bases short, with 13 bases between. Here the CDR3 reads CASSYAGSPHGYTF. As DNA, the CDR3 is TGTGCCAGCAGTTACGCCGGGAGTCCACATGGCTACACCTTC.

The chain is built from TRBV12-3 or TRBV12-4 and TRBJ2-7; 7 nucleotides align to TRBD1. The J call may be mistaken, given a closer DNA end match to TRBJ2-5. The CDR3 totals 15 residues. The chain's CDR3 is CASSLAQNRGETQYF. CDR3 nucleotides: TGTGCCAGCAGTTTAGCACAAAACAGGGGAGAGACCCAGTACTTC.

This clonotype has a single count. The V and J genes are TRBV2 and TRBJ2-5, with D tentatively TRBD1 (6 bases). Trimming removed 7 bases from V and 5 bases from J, with 14 bases in between. Germline V gene lookup returns CDR1 SNHLY and CDR2 FYNNEI. The CDR3 contains 13 residues. CDR3 sequence (DNA): TGTGCCAGCACCGTCGGTACAGGGGAGACCCAGTACTTC. Residues: CASTVGTGETQYF.

This clonotype was observed a few times. The CDR3 DNA follows: TGCGCCAGCAGGACCGGGACAGGAGAGACCCAGTACTTC. Encoded protein: CASRTGTGETQYF. The chain has TRBV5-1 and TRBJ2-5; 8 bases align to TRBD1. With 5 bases clipped from V and 4 bases from J, the junction kept 4 bases outside the gene matches. Germline loops: CDR1 SGHRS, CDR2 YFSETQ. The CDR3 sequence is 13 residues long.

The CDR3 here is CASSPPGVYEQFF. CDR3 bases: TGTGCCAGCTCACCACCCGGGGTCTATGAGCAGTTCTTC. This chain joins TRBV18 and TRBJ2-1; perhaps TRBD2 as D (5 bases). Germline lookup yields CDR1 KGHSH and CDR2 LQKENI. This CDR3 region has 13 residues. The germline V and J ends were trimmed by 0 bases and 8 bases, with 8 bases remaining between them.

The table lists this clonotype with a few counts. The CDR3 sequence: CASTRDNYEQYF. For the CDR3, the DNA is TGTGCCAGCACTCGGGACAACTACGAGCAGTACTTC. The chain recombines TRBV6-6 with TRBJ2-7; a possible D gene is TRBD1 (6 bases). The CDR3 length is 12 residues. V was shortened by 7 bases and J by 3 bases, with 10 bases between the two germline ends. Germline V gene sequence: CDR1 MNHNY, CDR2 SVGAGI (reference sequence).

This clonotype occurred a few times. The gene calls are TRBV28 and TRBJ2-5; 12 bases are a match to TRBD2. V gave up 3 bases and J gave up 2 bases; unmatched junction bases: 4. The CDR3 is 16 amino acids. Germline assignment: CDR1 MDHEN and CDR2 SYDVKM. CDR3 amino acids: CASSFRLAGEQETQYF. Written as DNA, the CDR3 is TGTGCCAGCAGTTTCCGACTAGCGGGGGAGCAAGAGACCCAGTACTTC.

This clonotype has just one count. J is TRBJ2-1 and V is TRBV6-6, with 9 bases lining up with TRBD1. The length of the CDR3 is 15 residues. Germline V CDR1 and CDR2: MNHNY, SVGAGI (reference sequence). V gave up 6 bases and J gave up 3 bases; unmatched junction bases: 6. The CDR3 DNA sequence: TGTGCCAGCAGCTACGGGGGACAGGGCTACAATGAGCAGTTCTTC. Translated: CASSYGGQGYNEQFF.

The chain couples TRBV20-1 to TRBJ2-5; the D call may be TRBD1 or TRBD2 (7 bases each). The CDR3 extends over 15 amino acids. V was shortened by 5 bases and J by 5 bases, with 21 bases between the two germline ends. Germline V gives CDR1 DFQATT, CDR2 SNEGSKA (reference sequence). This CDR3 reads CSADRPQGGMETQYF. CDR3 nucleotides: TGCAGTGCTGATAGACCCCAGGGGGGGATGGAGACCCAGTACTTC.

J is TRBJ1-4 and V is TRBV29-1, with no clear D. V gave up 0 bases and J gave up 2 bases, with 7 bases separating them. Germline lookup yields CDR1 SQVTM and CDR2 ANQGSEA. This CDR3 spans 14 amino acids. The CDR3 loop is CSVEDSSTNEKLFF. DNA for the CDR3: TGCAGCGTTGAAGACAGCTCGACTAATGAAAAACTGTTTTTT. Full variable domain (missing parts from reference TRBV29-1 and TRBJ1-4): SAVISQKPSRDICQRGTSLTIQCQVDSQVTMMFWYRQQPGQSLTLIATANQGSEATYESGFVIDKFPISRPNLTFSTLTVSNMSPEDSSIYLCSVEDSSTNEKLFFGSGTQLSVL.

Only one count was recorded for this clonotype. The V call is TRBV7-2, the J call TRBJ2-1, with D perhaps matching TRBD1 (6 bases). This CDR3 has 16 residues. V dropped 1 base and J dropped 3 bases, with 13 bases sitting between them. Germline V gives CDR1 SGHTA, CDR2 FQGNSA. This CDR3 is CASSLVTETGYNEQFF. The CDR3 DNA is TGTGCCAGCAGCTTAGTTACCGAGACAGGCTACAATGAGCAGTTCTTC.

V gene TRBV29-1 combines with J gene TRBJ2-3, with TRBD2 matching over 11 bases. Unmatched junction bases numbered 6, after V lost 4 bases and J lost 0 bases. The length of the CDR3 is 16 residues. Per germline, CDR1 SQVTM and CDR2 ANQGSEA. CDR3 DNA sequence: TGCAGCGTTGCACTAGGGACTAGCGGTAGCACAGATACGCAGTATTTT. This codes for CSVALGTSGSTDTQYF.

The chain joins TRBV29-1 to TRBJ2-4; D perhaps matches TRBD1 (6 bases). Trimming removed 2 bases from V and 13 bases from J, with 18 bases in between. The germline V gene has CDR1 SQVTM and CDR2 ANQGSEA. This CDR3 has 13 amino acids. The CDR3 sequence is CSVERRGEGEQYF. The CDR3, as DNA: TGCAGCGTTGAAAGGCGAGGCGAGGGGGAGCAGTACTTC.

The chain joins TRBV6-5 to TRBJ2-7; 9 bases agree with TRBD1. Germline values: CDR1 MNHEY, CDR2 SVGAGI. Trimming removed 6 bases from V and 2 bases from J; junction bases left unmatched: 8. The CDR3 is 15 amino acids. The CDR3 region is CASSLPGTGTYEQYF. The CDR3 region has the DNA TGTGCCAGCAGCCTGCCCGGGACAGGGACCTACGAGCAGTACTTC.

A few counts support this clonotype. The genes are TRBV12-3 or TRBV12-4 and TRBJ2-1; no clear D. The CDR3 has 10 amino acids. V shed 3 bases and J shed 9 bases, with 3 bases lying between them. In nucleotides, the CDR3 is TGTGCCAGCAGTTTCGGTGAGCAGTTCTTC. Protein: CASSFGEQFF.

The CDR3 here is CASSLPTDPTETQYF. CDR3 nucleotides: TGTGCCAGCAGTCTACCGACAGACCCAACGGAGACCCAGTACTTC. V usage is TRBV9 and J usage is TRBJ2-7; D may be TRBD1 (5 bases). Matching the DNA end better, TRBJ2-5 makes the J call doubtful. This CDR3 has 15 amino acids. CDR1 SGDLS and CDR2 YYNGEE come from the germline V gene.

The V and J genes are TRBV2 and TRBJ1-2; D not resolved. Germline values: CDR1 SNHLY, CDR2 FYNNEI. The CDR3 has 12 residues. The germline V and J ends were trimmed by 5 bases and 7 bases, with 11 bases remaining between them. CDR3 nucleotides: TGTGCCAGCAGTCCCAGATCCGCTGGCTACACCTTC. It yields the protein CASSPRSAGYTF.

J is TRBJ2-3 and V is TRBV4-2; 12 nucleotides align to TRBD2. The germline V gene has CDR1 LGHNA and CDR2 YNFKEQ. This CDR3 region has 18 residues. The V and J ends lost 1 base and 10 bases, in that order; junction bases with no gene match: 15. The CDR3 sequence: CASSQASPGLAGAYAQYF. The CDR3 DNA is TGTGCCAGCAGCCAAGCGTCCCCGGGACTAGCGGGCGCCTATGCGCAGTATTTT.

On this clonotype itself: At one boundary the junction diverges from the germline segment, which might be a read error. The chain has TRBV6-1 and TRBJ2-7; weak D call: TRBD2 (5 bases). The closer fit of TRBJ2-5 to the DNA end suggests the J call may be wrong. Germline loops: CDR1 MNHNS, CDR2 SASEGT. CDR3 length: 13 amino acids. CDR3 sequence: CASRIGIEETQYF. The DNA for the CDR3 is TGCGCCAGCAGAATCGGGATAGAAGAGACCCAGTACTTC.